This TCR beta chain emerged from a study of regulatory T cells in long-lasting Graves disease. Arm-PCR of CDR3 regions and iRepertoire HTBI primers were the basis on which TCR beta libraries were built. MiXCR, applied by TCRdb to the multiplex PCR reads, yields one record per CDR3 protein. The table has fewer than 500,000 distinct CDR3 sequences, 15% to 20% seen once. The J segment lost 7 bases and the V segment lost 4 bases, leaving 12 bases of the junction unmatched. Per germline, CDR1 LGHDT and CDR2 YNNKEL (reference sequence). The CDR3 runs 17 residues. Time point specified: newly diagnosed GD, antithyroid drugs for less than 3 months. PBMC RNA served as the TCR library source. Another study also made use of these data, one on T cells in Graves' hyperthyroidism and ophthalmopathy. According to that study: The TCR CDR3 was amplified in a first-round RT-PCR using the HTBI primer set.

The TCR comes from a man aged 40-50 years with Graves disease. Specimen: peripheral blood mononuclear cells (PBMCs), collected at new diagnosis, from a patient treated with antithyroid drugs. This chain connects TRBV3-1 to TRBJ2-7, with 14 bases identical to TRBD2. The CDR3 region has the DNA TGTGCCAGCAGCCCCCCTGGGGGGACTAGCGGGAGATTTGAGCAGTACTTC. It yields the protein CASSPPGGTSGRFEQYF.